A selection of T cell receptor beta chains follows, all from one sample in a study of OX40 agonist ivuxolimab in advanced cancers. The repertoire was sequenced with immunoSEQ multiplex PCR; TCRdb's copy has only in-frame clones and lacks some. The sample consists of tens of thousands of clones, 87% of them appearing once. The sample consisted of CD4+ or CD8+ T cells sorted from blood, taken in a trial of the OX40 agonist ivuxolimab. These receptors originate from an adult with an advanced solid tumor such as melanoma, head and neck, liver or kidney cancer. Each CDR3 is given with its conserved first and last residue. Each record gives: D gene, V gene, J gene, clone size, CDR3 protein, CDR3 DNA. D genes are given only for firm matches. Size is omitted from some rows. Given values are once, few, many or a class for expanded clones.

d_call: NA
v_call: TRBV27
j_call: TRBJ1-1
clone_size: NA
cdr3_aa: CASSVGPNTEAFF
cdr3_nt: TGTGCCAGCAGCGTGGGACCCAACACTGAAGCTTTCTTT

d_call: TRBD2
v_call: TRBV2
j_call: TRBJ2-2
clone_size: few
cdr3_aa: CASRSLAGGNTGELFF
cdr3_nt: TGTGCCAGCAGAAGCCTAGCGGGGGGCAACACCGGGGAGCTGTTTTTT

d_call: TRBD2
v_call: TRBV5-8
j_call: TRBJ2-4
clone_size: few
cdr3_aa: CASSLEDYVVSGVKNIQYF
cdr3_nt: TGTGCCAGCAGCTTGGAAGATTACGTGGTTAGCGGGGTTAAAAACATTCAGTACTTC

d_call: NA
v_call: TRBV15
j_call: TRBJ2-7
clone_size: NA
cdr3_aa: CATSRDTGTRTSYEQYF
cdr3_nt: TGTGCCACCAGCAGAGATACGGGGACACGGACCTCCTACGAGCAGTACTTC

d_call: NA
v_call: TRBV6-5
j_call: TRBJ1-6
clone_size: NA
cdr3_aa: CASSSVGTRNSPLHF
cdr3_nt: TGTGCCAGCAGCTCCGTCGGGACGAGGAATTCACCCCTCCACTTT

d_call: TRBD2
v_call: TRBV5-1
j_call: TRBJ2-1
clone_size: NA
cdr3_aa: CASSSGLAGGLDEQFF
cdr3_nt: TGCGCCAGCAGCTCCGGACTAGCGGGGGGGCTTGATGAGCAGTTCTTC

d_call: TRBD2
v_call: TRBV9
j_call: TRBJ2-1
clone_size: NA
cdr3_aa: CASSPTSGIINEQFF
cdr3_nt: TGTGCCAGCAGCCCGACTAGCGGGATAATCAATGAGCAGTTCTTC

d_call: NA
v_call: TRBV4-1
j_call: TRBJ1-2
clone_size: once
cdr3_aa: CASSQGVYGYTF
cdr3_nt: TGCGCCAGCAGCCAAGGGGTCTATGGCTACACCTTC

d_call: NA
v_call: TRBV6-1
j_call: TRBJ1-3
clone_size: NA
cdr3_aa: CASSGRYSGNTIYF
cdr3_nt: TGTGCCAGCAGTGGCCGCTACTCTGGAAACACCATATATTTT

d_call: TRBD1
v_call: TRBV9
j_call: TRBJ1-1
clone_size: NA
cdr3_aa: CASSASRGLLPAFF
cdr3_nt: TGTGCCAGCAGCGCTAGCAGGGGGCTTCTCCCAGCTTTCTTT

d_call: NA
v_call: TRBV11-3
j_call: TRBJ2-2
clone_size: NA
cdr3_aa: CASSLGDVGELFF
cdr3_nt: TGTGCCAGCAGCTTAGGCGACGTGGGGGAGCTGTTTTTT

d_call: NA
v_call: TRBV12-1
j_call: TRBJ2-1
clone_size: NA
cdr3_aa: CASSPRGEFF
cdr3_nt: TGTGCCAGCAGCCCTCGAGGGGAGTTCTTC

d_call: NA
v_call: TRBV6-6
j_call: TRBJ1-5
clone_size: NA
cdr3_aa: CASSNGRQPQHF
cdr3_nt: TGTGCCAGCAGTAATGGGCGACAGCCCCAGCATTTT

d_call: NA
v_call: TRBV7-9
j_call: TRBJ1-1
clone_size: NA
cdr3_aa: CASSLTENTEAFF
cdr3_nt: TGTGCCAGCAGCCTGACGGAGAACACTGAAGCTTTCTTT

d_call: TRBD2
v_call: TRBV19
j_call: TRBJ2-2
clone_size: NA
cdr3_aa: CASRGGSQTGELFF
cdr3_nt: TGTGCCAGTAGGGGCGGGAGCCAAACCGGGGAGCTGTTTTTT

d_call: NA
v_call: TRBV19
j_call: TRBJ1-2
clone_size: NA
cdr3_aa: CASSILGLYGYTF
cdr3_nt: TGTGCCAGTAGTATACTAGGGTTGTATGGCTACACCTTC

d_call: TRBD1
v_call: TRBV7-9
j_call: TRBJ1-4
clone_size: NA
cdr3_aa: CASSLGQATNEKLFF
cdr3_nt: TGTGCCAGCAGCTTGGGACAGGCAACTAATGAAAAACTGTTTTTT

d_call: NA
v_call: TRBV29-1
j_call: TRBJ1-1
clone_size: NA
cdr3_aa: CSVEDQPNTEAFF
cdr3_nt: TGCAGCGTTGAAGATCAACCTAACACTGAAGCTTTCTTT

d_call: NA
v_call: TRBV6-6
j_call: TRBJ1-2
clone_size: NA
cdr3_aa: CASSYSTGDGYTF
cdr3_nt: TGTGCCAGCAGTTACTCGACAGGAGATGGCTACACCTTC

d_call: TRBD2
v_call: TRBV11-2
j_call: TRBJ2-3
clone_size: NA
cdr3_aa: CASRSIAGTRGEDTQYF
cdr3_nt: TGTGCCAGCAGGTCTATAGCCGGGACTAGGGGAGAAGATACGCAGTATTTT

d_call: TRBD2
v_call: TRBV5-1
j_call: TRBJ2-1
clone_size: NA
cdr3_aa: CASSASGSGLNEQFF
cdr3_nt: TGCGCCAGCAGCGCTAGCGGGAGTGGGCTCAATGAGCAGTTCTTC

d_call: TRBD2
v_call: TRBV7-7
j_call: TRBJ2-5
clone_size: NA
cdr3_aa: CASSSGLAGTETQYF
cdr3_nt: TGTGCCAGCAGCTCGGGACTAGCGGGGACAGAGACCCAGTACTTC

d_call: TRBD2
v_call: TRBV5-1
j_call: TRBJ2-1
clone_size: NA
cdr3_aa: CASSLYSGGGYNEQFF
cdr3_nt: TGCGCCAGCAGCTTGTACAGCGGGGGGGGATACAATGAGCAGTTCTTC

d_call: NA
v_call: TRBV18
j_call: TRBJ1-1
clone_size: NA
cdr3_aa: CASSLSRGTEAFF
cdr3_nt: TGTGCCAGCTCACTTTCCCGTGGCACTGAAGCTTTCTTT

d_call: NA
v_call: TRBV5-1
j_call: TRBJ1-6
clone_size: NA
cdr3_aa: CASSYLGTNNNSPLHF
cdr3_nt: TGCGCCAGCAGCTATTTGGGTACAAACAATAATTCACCCCTCCACTTT

d_call: NA
v_call: TRBV19
j_call: TRBJ2-5
clone_size: NA
cdr3_aa: CASSPGRGGHETQYF
cdr3_nt: TGTGCCAGTAGCCCGGGGAGGGGGGGTCACGAGACCCAGTACTTC

d_call: NA
v_call: TRBV30
j_call: TRBJ2-7
clone_size: NA
cdr3_aa: CAWSQGLYEQYF
cdr3_nt: TGTGCCTGGAGTCAGGGGTTGTACGAGCAGTACTTC

d_call: NA
v_call: TRBV4-1
j_call: TRBJ2-3
clone_size: NA
cdr3_aa: CASSLNRGGRTDTQYF
cdr3_nt: TGCGCCAGCAGCCTTAACAGGGGAGGGAGAACAGATACGCAGTATTTT

d_call: TRBD2
v_call: TRBV7-2
j_call: TRBJ2-1
clone_size: NA
cdr3_aa: CASSSRGVLNNEQFF
cdr3_nt: TGTGCCAGCAGCTCGCGGGGGGTCCTCAACAATGAGCAGTTCTTC

d_call: TRBD2
v_call: TRBV30
j_call: TRBJ2-7
clone_size: NA
cdr3_aa: CAWSSGHEQYF
cdr3_nt: TGTGCCTGGTCTAGCGGGCACGAGCAGTACTTC

d_call: TRBD1
v_call: TRBV6-5
j_call: TRBJ1-1
clone_size: NA
cdr3_aa: CASSRTGSDTEAFF
cdr3_nt: TGTGCCAGCAGTCGGACAGGATCAGACACTGAAGCTTTCTTT

d_call: NA
v_call: TRBV19
j_call: TRBJ2-5
clone_size: few
cdr3_aa: CASSIGGGRTSGETQYF
cdr3_nt: TGTGCCAGTAGTATAGGTGGGGGGAGGACTTCGGGAGAGACCCAGTACTTC

d_call: NA
v_call: TRBV6-1
j_call: TRBJ2-2
clone_size: NA
cdr3_aa: CASSDGNTGELFF
cdr3_nt: TGTGCCAGCAGTGACGGGAACACCGGGGAGCTGTTTTTT

d_call: NA
v_call: TRBV6-1
j_call: TRBJ1-5
clone_size: NA
cdr3_aa: CASTGQNYNQPQHF
cdr3_nt: TGTGCCAGCACAGGACAGAACTACAATCAGCCCCAGCATTTT

d_call: NA
v_call: TRBV5-4
j_call: TRBJ1-5
clone_size: NA
cdr3_aa: CASSLEGQRPQHF
cdr3_nt: TGTGCCAGCAGCTTGGAAGGGCAGAGGCCCCAGCATTTT

d_call: TRBD2
v_call: TRBV7-9
j_call: TRBJ2-5
clone_size: NA
cdr3_aa: CASSKLAGGVIQETQYF
cdr3_nt: TGTGCCAGCAGCAAGCTAGCGGGAGGTGTGATCCAAGAGACCCAGTACTTC